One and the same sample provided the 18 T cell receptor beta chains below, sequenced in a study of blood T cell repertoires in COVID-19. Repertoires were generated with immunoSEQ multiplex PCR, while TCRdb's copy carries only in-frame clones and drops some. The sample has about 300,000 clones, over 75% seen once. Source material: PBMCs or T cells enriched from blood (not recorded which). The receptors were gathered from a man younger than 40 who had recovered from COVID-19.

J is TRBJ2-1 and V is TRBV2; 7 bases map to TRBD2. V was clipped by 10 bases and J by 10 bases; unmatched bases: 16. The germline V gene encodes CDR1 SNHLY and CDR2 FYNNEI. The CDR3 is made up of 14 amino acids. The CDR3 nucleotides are TGTGCCAACAGCATGGGGGGGGGAATAGGCGAGCAGTTCTTC. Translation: CANSMGGGIGEQFF.

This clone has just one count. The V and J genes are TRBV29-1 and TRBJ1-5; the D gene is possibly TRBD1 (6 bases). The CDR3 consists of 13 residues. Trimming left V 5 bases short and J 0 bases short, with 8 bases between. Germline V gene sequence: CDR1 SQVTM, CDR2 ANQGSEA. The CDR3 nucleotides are TGCAGCGTTAGGACAGATAGCAATCAGCCCCAGCATTTT. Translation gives CSVRTDSNQPQHF.

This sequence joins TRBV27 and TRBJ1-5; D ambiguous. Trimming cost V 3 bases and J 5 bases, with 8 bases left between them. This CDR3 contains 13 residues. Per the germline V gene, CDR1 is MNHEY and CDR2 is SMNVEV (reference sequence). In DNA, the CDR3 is TGTGCCAGCAGTTTTCGTCCTCATCAGCCCCAGCATTTT. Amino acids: CASSFRPHQPQHF.

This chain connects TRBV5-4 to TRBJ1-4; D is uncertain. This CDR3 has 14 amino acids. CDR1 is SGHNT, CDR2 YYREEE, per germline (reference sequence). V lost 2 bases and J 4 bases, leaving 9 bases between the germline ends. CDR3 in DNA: TGTGCCAGCAGCTTAAACCGGGGTAATGAAAAACTGTTTTTT. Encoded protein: CASSLNRGNEKLFF.

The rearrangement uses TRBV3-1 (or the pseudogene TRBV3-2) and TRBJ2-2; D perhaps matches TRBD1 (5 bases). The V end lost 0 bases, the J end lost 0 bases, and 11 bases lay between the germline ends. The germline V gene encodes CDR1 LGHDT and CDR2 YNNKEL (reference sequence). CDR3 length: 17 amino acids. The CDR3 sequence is CASSQDKTTANTGELFF. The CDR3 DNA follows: TGTGCCAGCAGCCAAGATAAAACGACAGCGAACACCGGGGAGCTGTTTTTT.

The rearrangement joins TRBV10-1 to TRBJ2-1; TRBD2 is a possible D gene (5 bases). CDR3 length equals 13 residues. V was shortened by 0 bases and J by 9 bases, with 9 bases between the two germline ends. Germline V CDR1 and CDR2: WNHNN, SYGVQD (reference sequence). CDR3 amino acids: CASSESSGTEQFF. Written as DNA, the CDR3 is TGCGCCAGCAGTGAGTCGTCGGGAACTGAGCAGTTCTTC.

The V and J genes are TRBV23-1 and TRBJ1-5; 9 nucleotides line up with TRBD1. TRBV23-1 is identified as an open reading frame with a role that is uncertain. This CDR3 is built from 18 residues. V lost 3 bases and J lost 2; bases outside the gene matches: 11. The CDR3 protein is CASSHGTGLPICNQPQHF. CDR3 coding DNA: TGCGCCAGCAGTCATGGGACAGGGCTCCCTATCTGCAATCAGCCCCAGCATTTT.

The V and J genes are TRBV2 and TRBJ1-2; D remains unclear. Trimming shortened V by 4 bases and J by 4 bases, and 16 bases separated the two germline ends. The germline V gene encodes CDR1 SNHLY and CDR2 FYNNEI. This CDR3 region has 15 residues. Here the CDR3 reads CASSAFLEGIYGYTF. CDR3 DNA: TGTGCCAGCAGTGCTTTTCTAGAGGGCATCTATGGCTACACCTTC.

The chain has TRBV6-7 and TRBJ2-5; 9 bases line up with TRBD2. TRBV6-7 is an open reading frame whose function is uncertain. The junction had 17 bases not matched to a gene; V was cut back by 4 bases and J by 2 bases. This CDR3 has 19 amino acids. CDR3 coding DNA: TGTGCCAGCAGTTTCCGGAAGGAGAGGAGCGGGGGGATTCAAGAGACCCAGTACTTC. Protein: CASSFRKERSGGIQETQYF.

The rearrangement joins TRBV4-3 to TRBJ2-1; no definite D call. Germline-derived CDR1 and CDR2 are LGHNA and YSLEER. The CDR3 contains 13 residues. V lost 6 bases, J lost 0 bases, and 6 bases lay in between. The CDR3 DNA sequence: TGCGCCAGCAGTCCCAACTCCTACAATGAGCAGTTCTTC. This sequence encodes CASSPNSYNEQFF.

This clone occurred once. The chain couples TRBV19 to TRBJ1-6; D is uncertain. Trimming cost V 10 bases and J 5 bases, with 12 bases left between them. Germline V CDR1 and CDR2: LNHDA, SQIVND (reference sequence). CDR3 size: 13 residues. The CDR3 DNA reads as TGTGCCACCAAGGGAGTAAATAATTCACCCCTCCACTTT. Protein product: CATKGVNNSPLHF.

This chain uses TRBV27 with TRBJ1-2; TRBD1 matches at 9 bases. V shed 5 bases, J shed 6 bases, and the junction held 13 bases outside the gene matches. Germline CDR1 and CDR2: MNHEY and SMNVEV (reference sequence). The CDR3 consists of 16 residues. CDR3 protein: CASSDLVGTGFHGYTF. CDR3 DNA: TGTGCCAGCAGTGATTTGGTAGGGACAGGGTTCCATGGCTACACCTTC.

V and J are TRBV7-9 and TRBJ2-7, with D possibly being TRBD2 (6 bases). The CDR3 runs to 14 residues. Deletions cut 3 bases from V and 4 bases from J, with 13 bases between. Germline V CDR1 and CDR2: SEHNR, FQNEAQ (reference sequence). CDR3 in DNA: TGTGCCAGCAGCTTTTCAGGGACTTTATACGAGCAGTACTTC. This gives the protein CASSFSGTLYEQYF.

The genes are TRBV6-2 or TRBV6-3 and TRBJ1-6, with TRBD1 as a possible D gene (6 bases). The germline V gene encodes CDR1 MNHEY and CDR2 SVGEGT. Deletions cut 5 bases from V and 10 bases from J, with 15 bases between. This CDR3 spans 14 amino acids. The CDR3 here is CASSGQLGGSPLHF. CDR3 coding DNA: TGTGCCAGCAGTGGACAGTTAGGTGGATCACCCCTCCACTTT.

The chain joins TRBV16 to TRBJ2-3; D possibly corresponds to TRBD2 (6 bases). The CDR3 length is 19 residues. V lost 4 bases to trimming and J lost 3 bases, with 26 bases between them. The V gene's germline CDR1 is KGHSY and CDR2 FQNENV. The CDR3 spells CASSPQLSVRLGGTDTQYF. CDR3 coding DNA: TGTGCCAGCAGCCCCCAGTTAAGTGTGCGCCTGGGAGGTACAGATACGCAGTATTTT.

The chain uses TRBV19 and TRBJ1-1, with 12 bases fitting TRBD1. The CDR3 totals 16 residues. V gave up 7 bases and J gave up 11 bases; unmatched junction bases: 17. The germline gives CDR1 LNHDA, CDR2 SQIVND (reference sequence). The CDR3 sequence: CASTPYGTGGRLEAFF. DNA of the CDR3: TGTGCCAGTACCCCTTATGGGACAGGGGGCAGGTTGGAGGCTTTCTTT.

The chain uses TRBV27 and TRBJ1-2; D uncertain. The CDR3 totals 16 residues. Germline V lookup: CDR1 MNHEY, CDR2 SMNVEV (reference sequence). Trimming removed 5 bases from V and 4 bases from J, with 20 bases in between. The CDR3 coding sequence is TGTGCCAGCAGTCCCGCTGTGGTGATAGGGAGCTATGGCTACACCTTC. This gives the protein CASSPAVVIGSYGYTF.

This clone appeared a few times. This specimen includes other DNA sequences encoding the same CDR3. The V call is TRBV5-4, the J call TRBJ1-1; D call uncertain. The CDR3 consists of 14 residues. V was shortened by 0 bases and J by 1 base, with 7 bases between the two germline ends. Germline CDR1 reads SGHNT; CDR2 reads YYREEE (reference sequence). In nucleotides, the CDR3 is TGTGCCAGCAGCTTGGCGAGGGCGAACACTGAAGCTTTCTTT. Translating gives CASSLARANTEAFF. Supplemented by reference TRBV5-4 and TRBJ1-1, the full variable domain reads ETGVTQSPTHLIKTRGQQVTLRCSSQSGHNTVSWYQQALGQGPQFIFQYYREEENGRGNFPPRFSGLQFPNYSSELNVNALELDDSALYLCASSLARANTEAFFGQGTRLTVV.